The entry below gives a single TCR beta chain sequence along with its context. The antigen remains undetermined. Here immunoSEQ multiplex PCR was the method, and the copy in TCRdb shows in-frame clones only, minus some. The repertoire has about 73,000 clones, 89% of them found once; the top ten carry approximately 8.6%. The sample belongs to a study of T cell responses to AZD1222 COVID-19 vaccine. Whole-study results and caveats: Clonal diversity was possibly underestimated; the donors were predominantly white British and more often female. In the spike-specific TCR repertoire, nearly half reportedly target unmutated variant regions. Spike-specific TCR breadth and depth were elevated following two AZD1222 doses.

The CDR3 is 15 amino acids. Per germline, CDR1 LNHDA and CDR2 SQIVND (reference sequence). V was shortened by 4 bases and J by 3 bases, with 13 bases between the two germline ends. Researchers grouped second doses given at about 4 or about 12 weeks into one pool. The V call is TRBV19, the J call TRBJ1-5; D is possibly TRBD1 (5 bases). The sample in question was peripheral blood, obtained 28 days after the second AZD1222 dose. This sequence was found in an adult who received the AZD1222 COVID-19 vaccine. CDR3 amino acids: CASSRLTDPNQPQHF. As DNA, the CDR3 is TGTGCCAGTAGTAGGCTGACAGATCCCAATCAGCCCCAGCATTTT.